The rows below give T cell receptor beta chains drawn from one sample of a study of vaccination effects on CD4 cells after COVID-19. The method was immunoSEQ multiplex PCR; TCRdb's version includes in-frame clones alone and lacks a portion of them. The sample shows 27,000 or so clones, roughly 73% of them seen only once. The antigens these receptors bind are not known. The sequenced sample was CD4+ T cells from PBMCs cultured with HCoV-NL63 spike peptides, obtained before COVID-19 vaccination. Receptors were obtained from a human donor who received a COVID-19 vaccine. The conserved cysteine and the conserved F or W are not part of the CDR3 here. Fields, in order: J gene, V gene, CDR3 protein.

j_gene: TRBJ1-1
v_gene: TRBV19
CDR3aa: ASSPGLLLNTEAF

j_gene: TRBJ2-7
v_gene: TRBV7-2
CDR3aa: ASSLHYEQY

j_gene: TRBJ2-6
v_gene: TRBV30
CDR3aa: AWSSGANVLT

j_gene: TRBJ2-1
v_gene: TRBV19
CDR3aa: ASSGIAGGGNEQF

j_gene: TRBJ1-2
v_gene: TRBV28
CDR3aa: ASSDRQGYYGYT

j_gene: TRBJ2-2
v_gene: TRBV11-2
CDR3aa: ASSLDGRNTGELF

j_gene: TRBJ1-5
v_gene: TRBV15
CDR3aa: ATSSAPAGRRYYSNQPQH

j_gene: TRBJ1-6
v_gene: TRBV28
CDR3aa: ASSLRDRGSPLH

j_gene: TRBJ2-5
v_gene: TRBV7-8
CDR3aa: ASSLVGVGTQY

j_gene: TRBJ1-6
v_gene: TRBV30
CDR3aa: AWSQNQGGSPH

j_gene: TRBJ2-3
v_gene: TRBV5-6
CDR3aa: ASSLGTLGTDTQY

j_gene: TRBJ2-7
v_gene: TRBV3-1/TRBV3-2
CDR3aa: ASSPAQGSYEQY

j_gene: TRBJ1-1
v_gene: TRBV3-1/TRBV3-2
CDR3aa: ASSQLTEAF

j_gene: TRBJ2-7
v_gene: TRBV6-6
CDR3aa: ASSDSASNSYEQY

j_gene: TRBJ1-2
v_gene: TRBV13
CDR3aa: ASSLDPSYGYT

j_gene: TRBJ1-1
v_gene: TRBV10-3
CDR3aa: AISESTGATEAF

j_gene: TRBJ1-5
v_gene: TRBV7-2
CDR3aa: ASSLAQGRNSNQPQH

j_gene: TRBJ1-1
v_gene: TRBV6-5
CDR3aa: ASSYSTGLNTEAF

j_gene: TRBJ2-3
v_gene: TRBV5-1
CDR3aa: ASSLGTSGGPTDTQY

j_gene: TRBJ1-1
v_gene: TRBV9
CDR3aa: ASSSRVGNTEAF

j_gene: TRBJ1-2
v_gene: TRBV19
CDR3aa: ASSMGQAMTGG

j_gene: TRBJ2-4
v_gene: TRBV24-1
CDR3aa: ATSDQTGGNIQY

j_gene: TRBJ1-4
v_gene: TRBV5-6
CDR3aa: ASRRTGENEKLF

j_gene: TRBJ2-3
v_gene: TRBV7-2
CDR3aa: ASSSQLRLAGENTDTQY

j_gene: TRBJ2-1
v_gene: TRBV5-1
CDR3aa: ASSISDRGGEQF

j_gene: TRBJ2-3
v_gene: TRBV2
CDR3aa: ASSVGSTDTQY

j_gene: TRBJ1-1
v_gene: TRBV15
CDR3aa: ATQGGTGGRTEAF

j_gene: TRBJ1-5
v_gene: TRBV7-3
CDR3aa: ASSSGDGRRQPQH

j_gene: TRBJ1-1
v_gene: TRBV3-1/TRBV3-2
CDR3aa: ASSQGTLNTEAF

j_gene: TRBJ1-2
v_gene: TRBV28
CDR3aa: ASSSPGGVYGYT

j_gene: TRBJ2-2
v_gene: TRBV29-1
CDR3aa: SEPGQVNTGELF

j_gene: TRBJ1-4
v_gene: TRBV28
CDR3aa: ASTGRFEKLF

j_gene: TRBJ1-1
v_gene: TRBV30
CDR3aa: AWSRTGWTEAF

j_gene: TRBJ1-1
v_gene: TRBV6-1
CDR3aa: ASSEAGQVVTEAF

j_gene: TRBJ2-7
v_gene: TRBV12-3/TRBV12-4
CDR3aa: ASAGTYEQY

j_gene: TRBJ1-4
v_gene: TRBV25-1
CDR3aa: ASSDPRGQGEKLF

j_gene: TRBJ2-7
v_gene: TRBV6-5
CDR3aa: ASSPQGSPSYEQY

j_gene: TRBJ1-4
v_gene: TRBV28
CDR3aa: ASSFTTGTNEKLF

j_gene: TRBJ2-1
v_gene: TRBV24-1
CDR3aa: ATSGHQGTYNEQF

j_gene: TRBJ2-3
v_gene: TRBV29-1
CDR3aa: SVTGGTDTQY

j_gene: TRBJ2-7
v_gene: TRBV4-2
CDR3aa: ASSQERQVNSYEQY

j_gene: TRBJ2-2
v_gene: TRBV14
CDR3aa: ASSQRQGFRAGELF

j_gene: TRBJ2-3
v_gene: TRBV21-1
CDR3aa: ASTQTDRETSTDTQY

j_gene: TRBJ2-7
v_gene: TRBV27
CDR3aa: ASSLGVRSYEQY

j_gene: TRBJ2-5
v_gene: TRBV12-5
CDR3aa: ASGQGKWAQY

j_gene: TRBJ1-3
v_gene: TRBV6-5
CDR3aa: ASSTGISGNTIY

j_gene: TRBJ2-7
v_gene: TRBV19
CDR3aa: ASSMRESVAEQY

j_gene: TRBJ2-5
v_gene: TRBV5-6
CDR3aa: ASSSPGLAGEETQY